Sequencing of this TCR beta chain was carried out in a study of cytomegalovirus exposure and HLA in healthy donors. Broader study findings: V- and J-gene trimming of TCR beta was linked (in a later analysis) to a missense DCLRE1C variant. It emerged from a later analysis that several of the most significant clusters appeared to be linked to common viral pathogens. Relative to the roughly 640-donor mean, N-insertions were reportedly fewer in an Asian-associated ancestry cluster in a later analysis.

On this clone: Its antigen remains unknown.

The V gene's germline CDR1 is LGHNA and CDR2 YNFKEQ. V was clipped by 0 bases and J by 0 bases, with 9 bases between them. The CDR3 runs 15 residues. Primers for the PCR totalled 60 Vbeta and 13 Jbeta. Data came from immunoSEQ multiplex PCR; TCRdb stores just in-frame clones and leaves some out. Its listing shows some 83,000 clones. Participants comprised healthy donors of bone marrow. The source is a woman in her twenties or thirties in good health and CMV-seronegative. Sequenced: PBMCs. The chain carries TRBV4-2 and TRBJ2-7; perhaps TRBD1 as D (5 bases). CDR3 sequence: CASSQDRASSYEQYF. CDR3 nucleotides: TGTGCCAGCAGCCAAGACAGGGCGAGCTCCTACGAGCAGTACTTC.